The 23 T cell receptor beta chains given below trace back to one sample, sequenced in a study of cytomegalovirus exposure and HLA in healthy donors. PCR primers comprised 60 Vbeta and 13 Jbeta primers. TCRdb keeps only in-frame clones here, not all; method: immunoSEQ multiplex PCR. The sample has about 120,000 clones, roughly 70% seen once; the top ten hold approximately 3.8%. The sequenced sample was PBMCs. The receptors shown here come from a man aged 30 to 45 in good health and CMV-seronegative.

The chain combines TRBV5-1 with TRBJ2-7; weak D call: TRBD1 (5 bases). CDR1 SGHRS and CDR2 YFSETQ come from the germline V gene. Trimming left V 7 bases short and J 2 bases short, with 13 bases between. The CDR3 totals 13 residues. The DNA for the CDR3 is TGCGCCAGCGGGATCTCGGACACCTACGAGCAGTACTTC. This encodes CASGISDTYEQYF.

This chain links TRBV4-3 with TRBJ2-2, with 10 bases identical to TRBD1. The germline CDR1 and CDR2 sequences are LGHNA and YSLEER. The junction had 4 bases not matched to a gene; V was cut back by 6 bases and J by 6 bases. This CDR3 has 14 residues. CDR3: CASRRDRGSGELFF. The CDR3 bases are TGCGCCAGCAGGCGGGACAGGGGTTCCGGGGAGCTGTTTTTT.

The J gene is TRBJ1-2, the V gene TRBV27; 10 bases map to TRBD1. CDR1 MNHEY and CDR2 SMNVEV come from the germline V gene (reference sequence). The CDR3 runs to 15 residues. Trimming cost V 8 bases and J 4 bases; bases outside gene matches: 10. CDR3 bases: TGTGCCAGCCGGACAGGGGGGAAAGGTGGCTATGGCTACACCTTC. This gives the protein CASRTGGKGGYGYTF.

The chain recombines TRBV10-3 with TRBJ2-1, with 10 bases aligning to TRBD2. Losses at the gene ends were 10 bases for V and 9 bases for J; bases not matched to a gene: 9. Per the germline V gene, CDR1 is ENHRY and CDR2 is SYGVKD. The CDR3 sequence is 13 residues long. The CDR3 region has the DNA TGTGCCACCGGGGGGGCTAGCGGGGGTGAGCAGTTCTTC. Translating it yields CATGGASGGEQFF.

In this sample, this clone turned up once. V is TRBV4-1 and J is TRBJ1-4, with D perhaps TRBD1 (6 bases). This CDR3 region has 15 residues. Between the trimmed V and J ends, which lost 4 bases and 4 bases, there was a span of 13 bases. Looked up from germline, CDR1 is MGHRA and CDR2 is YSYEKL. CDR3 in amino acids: CASSRLTGFNEKLFF. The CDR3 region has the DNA TGCGCCAGCAGCCGCCTGACAGGCTTTAATGAAAAACTGTTTTTT.

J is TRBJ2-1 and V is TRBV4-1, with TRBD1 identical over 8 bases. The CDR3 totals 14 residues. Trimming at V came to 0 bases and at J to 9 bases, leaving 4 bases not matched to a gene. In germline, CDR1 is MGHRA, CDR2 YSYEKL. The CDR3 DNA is TGCGCCAGCAGCCAAGATAACAGGGGGAGTGAGCAGTTCTTC. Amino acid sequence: CASSQDNRGSEQFF.

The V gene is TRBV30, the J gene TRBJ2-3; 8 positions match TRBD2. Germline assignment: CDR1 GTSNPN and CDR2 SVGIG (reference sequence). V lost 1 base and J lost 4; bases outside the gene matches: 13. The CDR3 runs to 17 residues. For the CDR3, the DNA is TGTGCCTGGAGTGCACCCCCGACTAGCGAAGAGCCAGATACGCAGTATTTT. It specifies CAWSAPPTSEEPDTQYF.

The CDR3 protein is CASSPKTSNEQFF. CDR3 in DNA: TGTGCCAGCAGCCCGAAAACTAGTAATGAGCAGTTCTTC. The chain combines TRBV13 with TRBJ2-1, with TRBD2 as a possible D gene (5 bases). The CDR3 extends over 13 amino acids. V lost 5 bases to trimming and J lost 7 bases, with 12 bases between them. Germline V gives CDR1 PRHDT, CDR2 FYEKMQ (reference sequence).

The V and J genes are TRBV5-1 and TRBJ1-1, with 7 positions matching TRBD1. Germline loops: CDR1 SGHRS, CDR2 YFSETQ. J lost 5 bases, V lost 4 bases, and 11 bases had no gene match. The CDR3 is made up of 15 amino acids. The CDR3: CASSPRGGGRTEAFF. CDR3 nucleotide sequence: TGCGCCAGCAGCCCGAGAGGGGGCGGAAGGACTGAAGCTTTCTTT.

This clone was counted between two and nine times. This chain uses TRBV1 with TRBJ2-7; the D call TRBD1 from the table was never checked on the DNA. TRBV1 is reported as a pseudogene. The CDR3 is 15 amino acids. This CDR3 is CTSSIGGTGKSEQYF. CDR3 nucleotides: TGCACCAGCAGTATAGGCGGGACAGGGAAAAGCGAGCAGTACTTC.

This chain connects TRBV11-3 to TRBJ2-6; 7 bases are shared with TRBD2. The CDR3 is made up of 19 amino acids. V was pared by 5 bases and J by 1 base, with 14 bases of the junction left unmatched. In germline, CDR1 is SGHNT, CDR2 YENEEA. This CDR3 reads CASSPRRGDDKSGANVLTF. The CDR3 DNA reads TGTGCCAGCAGCCCAAGACGGGGGGACGATAAGTCTGGGGCCAACGTCCTGACTTTC.

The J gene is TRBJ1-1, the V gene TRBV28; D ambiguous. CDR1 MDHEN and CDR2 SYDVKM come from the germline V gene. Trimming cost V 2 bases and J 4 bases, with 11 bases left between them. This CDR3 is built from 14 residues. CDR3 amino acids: CASSLPLTGTEAFF. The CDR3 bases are TGTGCCAGCAGTTTACCACTAACGGGCACTGAAGCTTTCTTT.

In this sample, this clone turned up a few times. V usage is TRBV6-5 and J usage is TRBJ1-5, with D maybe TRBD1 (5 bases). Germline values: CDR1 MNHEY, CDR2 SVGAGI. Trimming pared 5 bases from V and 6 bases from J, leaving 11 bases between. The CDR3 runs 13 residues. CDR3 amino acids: CASSRGGSQPQHF. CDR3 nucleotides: TGTGCCAGCAGTCGGGGGGGGTCTCAGCCCCAGCATTTT.

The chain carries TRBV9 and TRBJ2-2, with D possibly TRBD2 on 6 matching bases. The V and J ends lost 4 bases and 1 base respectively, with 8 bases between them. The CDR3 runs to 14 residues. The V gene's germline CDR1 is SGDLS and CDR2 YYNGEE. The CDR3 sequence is CASSLGGNTGELFF. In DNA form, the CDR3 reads TGTGCCAGCAGCTTGGGGGGGAACACCGGGGAGCTGTTTTTT.

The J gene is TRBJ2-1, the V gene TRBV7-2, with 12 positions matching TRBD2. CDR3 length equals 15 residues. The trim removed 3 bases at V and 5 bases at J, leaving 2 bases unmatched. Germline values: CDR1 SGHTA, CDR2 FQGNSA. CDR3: CASSFRLAGDNEQFF. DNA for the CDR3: TGTGCCAGCAGCTTTAGACTAGCGGGGGACAATGAGCAGTTCTTC.

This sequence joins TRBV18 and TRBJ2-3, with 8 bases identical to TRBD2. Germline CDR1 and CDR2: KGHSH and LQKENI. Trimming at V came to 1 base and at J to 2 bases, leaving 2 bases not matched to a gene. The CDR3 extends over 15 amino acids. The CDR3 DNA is TGTGCCAGCTCACCACTAGCGGGAACCACAGATACGCAGTATTTT. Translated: CASSPLAGTTDTQYF.

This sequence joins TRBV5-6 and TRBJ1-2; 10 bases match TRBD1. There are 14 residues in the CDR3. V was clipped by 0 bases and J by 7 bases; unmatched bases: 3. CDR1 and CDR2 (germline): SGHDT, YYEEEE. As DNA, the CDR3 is TGTGCCAGCAGCTTGGTTTGGGACAGGGGTGGCTACACCTTC. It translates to CASSLVWDRGGYTF.

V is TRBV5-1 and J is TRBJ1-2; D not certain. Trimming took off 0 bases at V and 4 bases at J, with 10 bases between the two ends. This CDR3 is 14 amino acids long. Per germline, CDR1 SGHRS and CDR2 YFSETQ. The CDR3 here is CASSLGGGLYGYTF. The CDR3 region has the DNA TGCGCCAGCAGCTTGGGTGGAGGTCTCTATGGCTACACCTTC. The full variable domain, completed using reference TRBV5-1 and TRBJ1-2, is KAGVTQTPRYLIKTRGQQVTLSCSPISGHRSVSWYQQTPGQGLQFLFEYFSETQRNKGNFPGRFSGRQFSNSRSEMNVSTLELGDSALYLCASSLGGGLYGYTFGSGTRLTVV.

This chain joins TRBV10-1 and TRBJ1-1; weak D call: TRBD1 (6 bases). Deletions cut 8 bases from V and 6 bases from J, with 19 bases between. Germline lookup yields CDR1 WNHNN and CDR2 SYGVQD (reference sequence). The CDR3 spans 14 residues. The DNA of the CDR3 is TGCGCCAGCGCAAGGGGGATTGGGTACTCTGAAGCTTTCTTT. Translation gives CASARGIGYSEAFF.

The CDR3 nucleotides are TGTGCCAGCAGACGAGCCCGGACAGGGCTTTATCAGCCCCAGCATTTT. Protein: CASRRARTGLYQPQHF. The chain uses TRBV6-4 and TRBJ1-5; 8 bases align to TRBD1. The CDR3 consists of 16 residues. CDR1 MRHNA and CDR2 SNTAGT come from the germline V gene. Unmatched junction bases numbered 12, after V lost 6 bases and J lost 5 bases.

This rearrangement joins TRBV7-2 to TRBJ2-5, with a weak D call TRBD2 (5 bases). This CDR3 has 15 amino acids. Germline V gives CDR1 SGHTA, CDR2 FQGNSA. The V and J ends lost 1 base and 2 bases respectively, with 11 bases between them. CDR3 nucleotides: TGTGCCAGCAGCTTAGTTCGGGGTTTGCAAGAGACCCAGTACTTC. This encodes CASSLVRGLQETQYF.

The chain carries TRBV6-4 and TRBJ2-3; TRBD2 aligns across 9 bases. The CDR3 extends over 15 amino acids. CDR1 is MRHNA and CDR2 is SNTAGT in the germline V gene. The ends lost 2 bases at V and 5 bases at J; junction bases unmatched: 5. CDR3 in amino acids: CASSDSGGSVDTQYF. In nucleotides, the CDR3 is TGTGCCAGCAGTGACAGCGGGGGGTCGGTAGATACGCAGTATTTT.

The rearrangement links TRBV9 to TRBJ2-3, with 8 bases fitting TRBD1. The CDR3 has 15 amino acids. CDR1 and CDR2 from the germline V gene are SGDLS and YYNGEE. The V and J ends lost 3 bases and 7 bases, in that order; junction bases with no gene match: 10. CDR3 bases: TGTGCCAGCAGCGAAGGGAGGACAGGGCCGTATACGCAGTATTTT. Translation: CASSEGRTGPYTQYF.